This T cell receptor (beta chain) came from a study of blood T cell repertoires in COVID-19. At the level of the study: Samples taken during acute and convalescent COVID-19 were collected in the United States, Italy and Spain. Nucleic acid was either cDNA or gDNA, and it came from T cells, B-cell-depleted T cells, or PBMCs.

How the authors handled the data: Using reference gene primer amplification, nucleated cell counts were estimated. Measured with immunoSEQ multiplex PCR; TCRdb has only the in-frame clones, and not every one. Clone size and the V and J calls come from that table; the DNA yielded D and trimming. This sample has more than 90,000 clones; approximately 81% occur once, and the top ten carry approximately 1.3%. The CDR3 loop spans 17 amino acids. Germline loops: CDR1 LNHDA, CDR2 SQIVND (reference sequence). The junction had 4 bases not matched to a gene; V was cut back by 0 bases and J by 3 bases. The TCR sequence derives from a man in his forties with acute or convalescent COVID-19. The chain joins TRBV19 to TRBJ2-1; 11 nucleotides align to TRBD2. What was sequenced was peripheral blood. The chain's CDR3 is CASSIDRLAGGYNEQFF. The CDR3 nucleotides read TGTGCCAGTAGTATAGATCGGCTAGCGGGAGGCTACAATGAGCAGTTCTTC.